These T cell receptor beta chains were read from a single sample in a study of beta chain features in type 1 diabetes. TCRdb's copy holds only in-frame clones and misses some; the assay was immunoSEQ multiplex PCR. The data show about 370,000 clones, with around 10% seen just once and approximately 0.6% held by the top ten. The sample taken for sequencing was central memory CD4+ T cells from blood. All receptors derive from a man between 25 and 39 years old with type 1 diabetes. Each CDR3 is given with its conserved first and last residue. A D gene is named only where the DNA matches it firmly. Size values are once, few and many counts, or a class for expanded clones, and some rows have none.

>NA|NA|16|TRBV6-6|TRBJ1-1
TGTGCCAGCAGTTACGATCTCGGCAGAATGAACACTGAAGCTTTCTTT
CASSYDLGRMNTEAFF
>many|TRBD1|14|TRBV14|TRBJ1-2
TGTGCCAGCAGCCGGGACAGTAAGAACTATGGCTACACCTTC
CASSRDSKNYGYTF
>few|NA|14|TRBV28|TRBJ2-7
TGTGCCAGCAGTGGGGCGGGTCTCGAATACGAGCAGTACTTC
CASSGAGLEYEQYF
>NA|NA|15|TRBV30|TRBJ2-7
TGTGCCTGGAGTCCCCTAGGGGGGATCTCCTACGAGCAGTACTTC
CAWSPLGGISYEQYF
>few|NA|15|TRBV5-1|TRBJ1-4
TGCGCCAGCAGCTTGGAAAGTGTCGGGCAGGGTAAACTGTTTTTT
CASSLESVGQGKLFF
>NA|NA|15|TRBV12-2|TRBJ1-4
TGTGCAAGTCGTTCGAGCGAGGGGAAAGATGAAAAACTGTTTTTT
CASRSSEGKDEKLFF
>many|TRBD1|15|TRBV19|TRBJ2-2
TGTGCCAGCACCTGGGACAGGCCATCCACCGGGGAGCTGTTTTTT
CASTWDRPSTGELFF
>many|TRBD2|14|TRBV10-3|TRBJ2-7
TGTGCCATCAGGGCTGCTCTAGCGGGGACCGAGCAGTACTTC
CAIRAALAGTEQYF
>few|NA|11|TRBV29-1|TRBJ1-5
TGCAGCGTTTCCCCGGATCAGCCCCAGCATTTT
CSVSPDQPQHF
>NA|TRBD1|18|TRBV7-7|TRBJ2-5
TGTGCCAGCAGCTTAGCGCCCAGGGGGACAGGGGTGATGGAGACCCAGTACTTC
CASSLAPRGTGVMETQYF
>few|NA|11|TRBV11-2|TRBJ2-2
TGTGCCAGCAGCTCAGGGAGGGAGCTGTTTTTT
CASSSGRELFF
>few|TRBD2|17|TRBV4-2|TRBJ2-1
TGTGCCAGCAGCCCGCAAGGCCTAGCGGGAGGTTATAATGAGCAGTTCTTC
CASSPQGLAGGYNEQFF
>NA|NA|14|TRBV6-4|TRBJ2-1
TGTGCCACTTCCCCGGCTAGCGATAATAATGAGCAGTTCTTC
CATSPASDNNEQFF
>NA|NA|12|TRBV11-3|TRBJ2-1
TGTGCCAGCAGTGGAGGCTACAATGAGCAGTTCTTC
CASSGGYNEQFF
>NA|NA|13|TRBV27|TRBJ1-4
TGTGCCAGCACGTCCCGGCTGGATGAAAAACTGTTTTTT
CASTSRLDEKLFF
>NA|TRBD2|18|TRBV4-1|TRBJ2-1
TGCGCCAGCAGCCAAGTCGGGGGCCGCGGGAGGGCCTACAATGAGCAGTTCTTC
CASSQVGGRGRAYNEQFF
>NA|NA|13|TRBV5-1|TRBJ2-1
TGCGCCAGCAGTGAATCTCAGGTCAATGAGCAGTTCTTC
CASSESQVNEQFF
>few|NA|15|TRBV15|TRBJ1-5
TGTGCCACCAGCAGCCCGGGCGGGCCCCATCAGCCCCAGCATTTT
CATSSPGGPHQPQHF
>few|NA|14|TRBV27|TRBJ2-7
TGTGCCAGCAGTTTCCCGGGATCCTCCTACGAGCAGTACTTC
CASSFPGSSYEQYF
>many|NA|18|TRBV28|TRBJ2-2
TGTGCCAGCAGTTTATGGTGGAAGGGAGGATCGAACACCGGGGAGCTGTTTTTT
CASSLWWKGGSNTGELFF
>NA|TRBD2|16|TRBV5-4|TRBJ2-7
TGTGCCAGCAGCTACCCTGGGGGTAGCGGGATAGGCGAGCAGTACTTC
CASSYPGGSGIGEQYF
>NA|NA|14|TRBV7-9|TRBJ2-3
TGTGCCAGCAGCTGGGTCGGGAGATCAGATACGCAGTATTTT
CASSWVGRSDTQYF
>few|NA|14|TRBV6-1|TRBJ2-5
TGTGCCAGCAGGCACGGACTGCAACAAGAGACCCAGTACTTC
CASRHGLQQETQYF
>many|NA|18|TRBV7-2|TRBJ2-4
TGTGCCAGCAGCTTAGAAGGTGCAGGGATCGGGACCAAAAACATTCAGTACTTC
CASSLEGAGIGTKNIQYF
>many|NA|10|TRBV20-1|TRBJ2-3
TGCAGTGCTAAAGACAATACGCAGTATTTT
CSAKDNTQYF
>few|NA|18|TRBV11-1|TRBJ1-2
TGTGCCAGCAGCTTTTCCACCCCGGGACGGTTCGGTCCCTATGGCTACACCTTC
CASSFSTPGRFGPYGYTF